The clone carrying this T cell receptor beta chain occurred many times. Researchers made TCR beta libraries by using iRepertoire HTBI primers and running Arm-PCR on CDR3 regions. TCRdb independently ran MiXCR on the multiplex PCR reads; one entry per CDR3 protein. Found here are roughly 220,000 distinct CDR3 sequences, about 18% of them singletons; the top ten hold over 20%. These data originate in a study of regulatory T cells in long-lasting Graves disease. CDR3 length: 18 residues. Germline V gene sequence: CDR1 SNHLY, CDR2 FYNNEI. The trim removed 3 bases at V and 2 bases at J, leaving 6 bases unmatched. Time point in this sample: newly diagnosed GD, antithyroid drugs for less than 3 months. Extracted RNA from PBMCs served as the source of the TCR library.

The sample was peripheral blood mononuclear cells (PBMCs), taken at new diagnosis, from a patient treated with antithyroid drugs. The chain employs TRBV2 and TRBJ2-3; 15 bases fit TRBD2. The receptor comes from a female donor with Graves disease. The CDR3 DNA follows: TGTGCCAGCAGTGAGCGCGGGACTAGCGGGAGGCCCACAGATACGCAGTATTTT. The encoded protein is CASSERGTSGRPTDTQYF.